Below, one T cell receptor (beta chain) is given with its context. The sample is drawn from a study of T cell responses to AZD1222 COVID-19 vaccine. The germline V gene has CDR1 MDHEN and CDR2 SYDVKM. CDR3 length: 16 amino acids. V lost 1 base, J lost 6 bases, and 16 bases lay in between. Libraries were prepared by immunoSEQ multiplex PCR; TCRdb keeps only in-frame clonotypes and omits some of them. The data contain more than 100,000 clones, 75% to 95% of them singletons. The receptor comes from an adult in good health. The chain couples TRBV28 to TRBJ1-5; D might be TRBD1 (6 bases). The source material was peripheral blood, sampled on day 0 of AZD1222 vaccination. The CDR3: CASSLSDLIGGQPQHF. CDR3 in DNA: TGTGCCAGCAGTTTATCGGACCTTATAGGGGGTCAGCCCCAGCATTTT.